The rows below give T cell receptor beta chains drawn from one sample of a study of Graves' ophthalmopathy and Graves' hyperthyroidism. From the multiplex PCR reads, TCRdb called clonotypes with MiXCR, one entry per CDR3 protein. The top ten hold about 40% of the sample, which has about 740,000 distinct CDR3 sequences, 40% seen once. Sequenced material: peripheral blood. Receptors originate from an adult man with Graves' ophthalmopathy. CDR3s include the opening cysteine and the closing phenylalanine or tryptophan. Fields, in order: clone size, D gene, V gene, J gene, CDR3 protein, CDR3 DNA. A D gene is named only where the DNA matches it firmly. Clone size is given for some rows only: seen once, a few or many times, or a class if the clone is expanded.

>many|.|TRBV5-1|TRBJ2-7
CASSLAAGSTYEQYF
TGCGCCAGCAGCTTGGCGGCGGGAAGCACCTACGAGCAGTACTTC
>many|.|TRBV7-6|TRBJ2-5
CASSLPRVGPYQETQYF
TGTGCCAGCAGCTTGCCTCGTGTGGGACCGTACCAAGAGACCCAGTACTTC
>.|.|TRBV2|TRBJ2-5
CASSQEFGYETQYF
TGTGCCAGCAGCCAAGAATTTGGGTACGAGACCCAGTACTTC
>few|TRBD1|TRBV12-3/TRBV12-4|TRBJ2-7
CASIPDRGLSYEQYF
TGTGCCAGCATCCCGGACAGGGGTTTGTCCTACGAGCAGTACTTC
>.|.|TRBV9|TRBJ1-1
CASSVVANHPYTEAFF
TGTGCCAGCAGCGTAGTAGCGAACCACCCATACACTGAAGCTTTCTTT
>many|.|TRBV2|TRBJ2-7
CASRGGEQYF
TGTGCCAGCAGGGGAGGCGAGCAGTACTTC
>.|TRBD1|TRBV29-1|TRBJ2-7
CSAGTGVASEQYF
TGCAGCGCGGGGACAGGGGTGGCGAGTGAGCAGTACTTC
>.|TRBD1|TRBV20-1|TRBJ1-2
CSARADRRLYGYTF
TGCAGTGCTAGGGCGGACAGGCGGTTATATGGCTACACCTTC
>few|.|TRBV7-9|TRBJ1-2
CASSYGGGGYTF
TGTGCCAGCAGCTATGGGGGAGGTGGCTACACCTTC
>.|.|TRBV25-1|TRBJ2-7
CASSQVAARPGAYEQYF
TGCGCCAGCAGCCAAGTGGCCGCAAGGCCGGGGGCCTACGAGCAGTACTTC
>.|.|TRBV30|TRBJ1-2
CAWSVMGARHYGYTF
TGTGCCTGGAGTGTCATGGGGGCGCGACACTATGGCTACACCTTC
>few|TRBD2|TRBV9|TRBJ2-7
CASSVASGTSNEQYF
TGTGCCAGCAGCGTAGCTTCCGGGACTAGCAACGAGCAGTACTTC
>.|.|TRBV6-2/TRBV6-3|TRBJ1-2
CASSYSIAQGNGYTF
TGTGCCAGCAGTTACTCGATCGCGCAGGGAAATGGCTACACCTTC
>many|TRBD2|TRBV29-1|TRBJ2-5
CSVEDRGGVKETQYF
TGCAGCGTTGAAGATCGCGGGGGGGTTAAAGAGACCCAGTACTTC
>.|.|TRBV7-6|TRBJ2-5
CASSLAAGKGQETQYF
TGTGCCAGCAGCTTAGCGGCAGGGAAAGGCCAAGAGACCCAGTACTTC
>.|.|TRBV7-8|TRBJ1-2
CASSLAAGRTNYGYTF
TGTGCCAGCAGCTTGGCGGCAGGCCGGACTAACTATGGCTACACCTTC
>.|.|TRBV9|TRBJ2-7
CASSVVGAGEQYF
TGTGCCAGCAGCGTCGTAGGGGCAGGAGAGCAGTACTTC
>many|.|TRBV29-1|TRBJ1-2
CSVEEQINYGYTF
TGCAGCGTTGAAGAACAGATTAACTATGGCTACACCTTC